Included here is one T cell receptor (beta chain) sequence, with context. CDR3 length equals 14 residues. V was clipped by 3 bases and J by 4 bases, with 10 bases between them. The germline gives CDR1 LNHDA, CDR2 SQIVND (reference sequence). The data stem from a study of blood T cell repertoires in COVID-19. On the study more broadly: PBMCs, B-cell-depleted T cells, or T cells provided the cDNA or gDNA that made up the material.

The data were produced by immunoSEQ multiplex PCR, yet TCRdb's version contains in-frame clones alone and is incomplete. This sample yields approximately 280,000 clones, of which roughly 85% are seen a single time; roughly 6.2% belongs to the top ten. This receptor was obtained from a woman aged 40 to 49 who had recovered from COVID-19. The source material was PBMCs or T cells enriched from blood (not recorded which). J is TRBJ1-5 and V is TRBV19; D unclear. This CDR3 reads CASSIQDSNQPQHF. The CDR3 DNA follows: TGTGCCAGTAGTATCCAGGATTCGAATCAGCCCCAGCATTTT.